This TCR beta chain originates from a study of OX40 agonist ivuxolimab in advanced cancers. As for the study in general: Patients were given ivuxolimab, an antibody that agonizes OX40 (CD134). Participants, approximately 80% male, averaged around 60 years of age, ranging from 23 to 79.

Measured with immunoSEQ multiplex PCR; TCRdb has only the in-frame clones, and not every one. In the table there are tens of thousands of clones, 86% of which are singletons. J was trimmed by 2 bases and V by 3 bases; bases with no gene match: 9. CDR3 length equals 16 residues. The germline gives CDR1 KGHSH, CDR2 LQKENI. Of note for this clone: Its cognate antigen is unknown.

Study-level results: Still undetermined is the antigen specificity of the expanded peripheral T cells.

The receptor was isolated from an adult with an advanced solid tumor such as melanoma, head and neck, liver or kidney cancer. Material: CD4+ or CD8+ T cells sorted from blood, obtained in a trial of the OX40 agonist ivuxolimab. The chain links TRBV18 to TRBJ2-5; 7 bases are a match to TRBD1. CDR3 DNA sequence: TGTGCCAGCTCACCTCTCGGGACAGCGACGCAAGAGACCCAGTACTTC. Its translation: CASSPLGTATQETQYF.